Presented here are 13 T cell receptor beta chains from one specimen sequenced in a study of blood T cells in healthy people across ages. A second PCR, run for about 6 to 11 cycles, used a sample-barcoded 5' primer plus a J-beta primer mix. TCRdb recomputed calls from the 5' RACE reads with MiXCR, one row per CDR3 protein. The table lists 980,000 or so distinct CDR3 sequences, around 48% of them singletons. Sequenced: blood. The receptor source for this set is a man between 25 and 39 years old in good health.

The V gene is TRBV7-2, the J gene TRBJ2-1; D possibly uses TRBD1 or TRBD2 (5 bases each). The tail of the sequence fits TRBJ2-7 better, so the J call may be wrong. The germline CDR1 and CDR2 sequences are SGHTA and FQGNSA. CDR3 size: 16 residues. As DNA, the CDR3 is TGTGCCAGCAGATCCACGGGGCCCAGCTCCTACAATGAGCAGTACTTC. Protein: CASRSTGPSSYNEQYF.

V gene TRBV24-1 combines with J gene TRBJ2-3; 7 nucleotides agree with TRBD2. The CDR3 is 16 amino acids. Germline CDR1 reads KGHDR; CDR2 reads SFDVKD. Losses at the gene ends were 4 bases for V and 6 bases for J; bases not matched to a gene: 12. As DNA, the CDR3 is TGTGCCACCAGTGAAACTCCTAGCGGCAAGGGCGATACGCAGTATTTT. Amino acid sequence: CATSETPSGKGDTQYF.

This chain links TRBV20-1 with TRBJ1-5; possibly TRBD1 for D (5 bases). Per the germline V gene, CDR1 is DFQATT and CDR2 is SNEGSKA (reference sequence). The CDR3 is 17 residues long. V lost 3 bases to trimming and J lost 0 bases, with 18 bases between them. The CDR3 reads CSASDAGRDYSNQPQHF. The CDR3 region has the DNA TGCAGTGCTAGTGATGCAGGGAGAGATTATAGCAATCAGCCCCAGCATTTT.

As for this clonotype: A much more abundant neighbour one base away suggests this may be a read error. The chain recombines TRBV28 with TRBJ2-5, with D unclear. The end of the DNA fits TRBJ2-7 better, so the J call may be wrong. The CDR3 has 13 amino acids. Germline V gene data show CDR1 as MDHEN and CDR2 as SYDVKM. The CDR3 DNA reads TGTGCCAGCACTCGACGGGTACCAGGCGAGCAGTACTTC. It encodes CASTRRVPGEQYF.

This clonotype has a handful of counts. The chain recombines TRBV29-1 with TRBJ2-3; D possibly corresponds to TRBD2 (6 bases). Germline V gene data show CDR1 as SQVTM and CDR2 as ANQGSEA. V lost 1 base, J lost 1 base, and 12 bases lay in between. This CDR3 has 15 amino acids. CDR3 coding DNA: TGCAGCGTTGAAGGCTCGGGCGGGGGCACAGATACGCAGTATTTT. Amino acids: CSVEGSGGGTDTQYF.

As DNA, the CDR3 is TGTGCCAGCAGCTTAGGCATCACCGGGGACGGCTACACCTTC. It specifies CASSLGITGDGYTF. The chain couples TRBV7-9 to TRBJ1-2; tentatively, D is TRBD1 (5 bases). V lost 1 base, J lost 8 bases, and 14 bases lay in between. The CDR3 is 14 amino acids. Germline lookup yields CDR1 SEHNR and CDR2 FQNEAQ (reference sequence). Full variable domain (remainder filled in from reference TRBV7-9 and TRBJ1-2): DTGVSQNPRHKITKRGQNVTFRCDPISEHNRLYWYRQTLGQGPEFLTYFQNEAQLEKSRLLSDRFSAERPKGSFSTLEIQRTEQGDSAMYLCASSLGITGDGYTFGSGTRLTVV.

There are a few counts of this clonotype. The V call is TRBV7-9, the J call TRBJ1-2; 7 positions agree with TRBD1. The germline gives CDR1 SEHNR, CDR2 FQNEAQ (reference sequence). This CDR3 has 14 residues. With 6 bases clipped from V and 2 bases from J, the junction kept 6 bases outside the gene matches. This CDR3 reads CASRRQGKNYGYTF. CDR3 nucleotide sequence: TGTGCCAGCAGACGACAGGGAAAAAACTATGGCTACACCTTC.

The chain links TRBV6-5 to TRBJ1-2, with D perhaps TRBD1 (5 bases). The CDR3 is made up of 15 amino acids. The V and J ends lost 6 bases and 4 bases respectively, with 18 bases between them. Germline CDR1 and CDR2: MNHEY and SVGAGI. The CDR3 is CASRTGFKGGYGYTF. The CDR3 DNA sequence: TGTGCCAGCAGAACAGGCTTTAAGGGAGGCTATGGCTACACCTTC.

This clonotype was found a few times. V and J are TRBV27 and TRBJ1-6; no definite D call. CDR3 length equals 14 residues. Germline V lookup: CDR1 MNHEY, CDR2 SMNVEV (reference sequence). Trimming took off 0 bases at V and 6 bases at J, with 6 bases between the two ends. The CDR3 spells CASSLSRINSPLHF. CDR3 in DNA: TGTGCCAGCAGTTTATCCAGGATTAATTCACCCCTCCACTTT.

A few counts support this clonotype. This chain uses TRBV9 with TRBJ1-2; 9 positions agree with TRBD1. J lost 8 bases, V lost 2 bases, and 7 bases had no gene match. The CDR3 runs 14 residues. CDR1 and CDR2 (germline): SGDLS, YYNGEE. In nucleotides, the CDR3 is TGTGCCAGCAGCGTCGCACAGGGGGCCGAGGGCTACACCTTC. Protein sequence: CASSVAQGAEGYTF.

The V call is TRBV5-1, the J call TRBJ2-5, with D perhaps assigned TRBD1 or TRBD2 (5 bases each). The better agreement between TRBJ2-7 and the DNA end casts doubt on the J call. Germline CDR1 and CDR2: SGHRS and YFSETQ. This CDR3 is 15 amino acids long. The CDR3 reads CASSLLEGRVYEQYF. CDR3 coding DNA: TGCGCCAGCAGCCTACTTGAGGGCAGGGTTTACGAGCAGTACTTC.

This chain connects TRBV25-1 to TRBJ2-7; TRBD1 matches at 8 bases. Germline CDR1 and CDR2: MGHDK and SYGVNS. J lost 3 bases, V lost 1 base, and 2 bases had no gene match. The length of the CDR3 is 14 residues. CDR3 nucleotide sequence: TGTGCCAGCAGTGAATGGGACAGGAACTACGAGCAGTACTTC. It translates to CASSEWDRNYEQYF.

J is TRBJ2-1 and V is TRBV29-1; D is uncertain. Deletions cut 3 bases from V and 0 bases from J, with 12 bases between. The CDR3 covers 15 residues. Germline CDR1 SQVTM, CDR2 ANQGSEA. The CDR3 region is CSVDLYTFSYNEQFF. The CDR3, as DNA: TGCAGCGTTGATTTGTACACCTTCTCCTACAATGAGCAGTTCTTC.